These 9 T cell receptor beta chains were all obtained from the same sample, sequenced in a study of response to subunit inactivated influenza vaccine. TCRdb re-called the RT-PCR reads with MiXCR, one entry per CDR3 protein. The table has 650,000 or so distinct CDR3 sequences, approximately 14% seen once. The specimen comprised PBMCs from blood, sampled 14 to 15 days before vaccination. All receptors derive from a man aged 50 or older who received an inactivated influenza vaccine.

This sequence joins TRBV12-3 or TRBV12-4 and TRBJ2-5; D uncertain. The CDR3 has 14 residues. The V end lost 2 bases, the J end lost 0 bases, and 7 bases lay between the germline ends. CDR3 region: CASSLIDNQETQYF. The CDR3 DNA reads TGTGCCAGCAGTTTAATTGACAACCAAGAGACCCAGTACTTC.

V usage is TRBV9 and J usage is TRBJ2-3, with TRBD2 as a possible D gene (5 bases). Germline V gives CDR1 SGDLS, CDR2 YYNGEE. This CDR3 is built from 15 residues. Trimming took off 4 bases at V and 6 bases at J, with 18 bases between the two ends. The CDR3 here is CASSPPGIRRDTQYF. DNA for the CDR3: TGTGCCAGCAGCCCACCCGGGATAAGACGGGATACGCAGTATTTT.

The chain couples TRBV18 to TRBJ1-1; D is perhaps TRBD1 (6 bases). This CDR3 has 15 amino acids. The germline V and J ends were trimmed by 4 bases and 3 bases, with 15 bases remaining between them. Looked up from germline, CDR1 is KGHSH and CDR2 is LQKENI. The CDR3 DNA reads TGTGCCAGCTCACGGGGACATTTGCGGTACACTGAAGCTTTCTTT. Translation gives CASSRGHLRYTEAFF.

This clonotype was seen only a few times. The rearrangement links TRBV7-2 to TRBJ2-5; D might be TRBD2 (6 bases). The CDR3 has 16 amino acids. Between the trimmed V and J ends, which lost 5 bases and 7 bases, there was a span of 23 bases. Germline V gene sequence: CDR1 SGHTA, CDR2 FQGNSA. CDR3 DNA sequence: TGTGCCAGCAGCCCAAGAGGAGGGAAAGGGTTGGGGACCCAGTACTTC. Encoded protein: CASSPRGGKGLGTQYF.

The CDR3 DNA reads TGTGCCAGCTCTCAAACCCAGAACAATCAGCCCCAGCATTTT. Encoded protein: CASSQTQNNQPQHF. The gene calls are TRBV18 and TRBJ1-5; D is unclear. The germline V and J ends were trimmed by 6 bases and 3 bases, with 12 bases remaining between them. CDR1 and CDR2 (germline): KGHSH, LQKENI. The CDR3 totals 14 residues.

In its sample, this clonotype was seen a few times. The chain links TRBV10-2 to TRBJ1-1, with D uncertain. CDR3 length: 14 amino acids. Germline-derived CDR1 and CDR2 are WSHSY and SAAADI. Trimming removed 7 bases at V and 1 base at J, with 13 bases between. The CDR3 sequence is CASTWRGENTEAFF. In nucleotides, the CDR3 is TGCGCCAGCACCTGGAGAGGAGAGAACACTGAAGCTTTCTTT.

This clonotype was counted many times. The chain recombines TRBV5-6 with TRBJ2-7; D call uncertain. This CDR3 is built from 14 residues. The germline V gene has CDR1 SGHDT and CDR2 YYEEEE. The ends were cut back, 1 base at V and 0 bases at J, with 8 bases in the middle. The CDR3 spells CASSLSRSSYEQYF. The CDR3 region has the DNA TGTGCCAGCAGCTTGTCCCGGTCCTCCTACGAGCAGTACTTC.

In its sample, this clonotype was seen a few times. CDR3 amino acids: CASSLAGGDGSYEQYF. DNA for the CDR3: TGTGCCAGCAGCTTAGCGGGGGGGGACGGGTCCTACGAGCAGTACTTC. The rearrangement links TRBV7-6 to TRBJ2-7, with TRBD2 identical over 7 bases. The J segment lost 1 base and the V segment lost 0 bases, leaving 6 bases of the junction unmatched. This CDR3 is 16 amino acids long. Germline loops: CDR1 SGHVS, CDR2 FNYEAQ.

This clonotype was seen at least ten times. As DNA, the CDR3 is TGCGCCAGCAGCCAAGCTATACTCAATCAGCCCCAGCATTTT. Translated, it gives CASSQAILNQPQHF. V is TRBV4-1 and J is TRBJ1-5; D is ambiguous. CDR1 MGHRA and CDR2 YSYEKL come from the germline V gene. V was pared by 1 base and J by 3 bases, with 7 bases between. The length of the CDR3 is 14 residues.